This T cell receptor (beta chain) was documented in a study of cytomegalovirus exposure and HLA in healthy donors. Germline-derived CDR1 and CDR2 are DFQATT and SNEGSKA (reference sequence). The CDR3 extends over 11 amino acids. The V end lost 5 bases, the J end lost 1 base, and 6 bases lay between the germline ends. Notes on the study in general: As immune exposure information, only CMV serostatus was available. Association of a missense DCLRE1C variant with TCR beta V- and J-gene trimming was reported in a later analysis.

As to this clone: Antigen unknown.

In the PCR, 60 Vbeta and 13 Jbeta primers were used. Sequenced by immunoSEQ multiplex PCR; TCRdb stores in-frame clones only, minus some. The sample consists of roughly 150,000 clones, roughly 88% of them appearing once. This receptor was taken from a woman between 18 and 30 years old in good health and CMV-seronegative. Specimen: PBMCs. The chain carries TRBV20-1 and TRBJ2-7; tentative D call: TRBD1 (5 bases). DNA for the CDR3: TGCAGTGCTGCAGGGTCCTACGAGCAGTACTTC. Residues: CSAAGSYEQYF.